This T cell receptor (beta chain) is from a study of blood T cells in healthy people across ages. Whole-study findings and limits: Among long-lived donors, naive CD4+ cells were more numerous and diversity higher than in aged donors.

The CDR3 has 16 amino acids. V lost 5 bases to trimming and J lost 4 bases; unmatched junction nucleotides: 12. CDR1 MDHEN and CDR2 SYDVKM come from the germline V gene. Caucasian, healthy and from Russia, the donors were aged between 6 and 90. A sample-barcoded 5' primer and a J-beta primer mix were used in a second PCR of about 7 to 12 cycles. With 12 random nucleotides, a template-switch adaptor tagged each individual cDNA molecule. One entry per CDR3 protein results from TCRdb running MiXCR on the 5' RACE reads. The profile shows about a million distinct CDR3 sequences, less than 45% of them singletons. Of note for this clonotype: Its antigen is currently unknown.

The specimen sequenced was blood. V is TRBV28 and J is TRBJ1-2, with 8 bases aligning to TRBD1. The sequence came from a man aged 18 to 30 in good health. The CDR3 region is CASSLIPGTGPYGYTF. DNA for the CDR3: TGTGCCAGCAGTCTGATCCCCGGGACAGGCCCCTATGGCTACACCTTC.